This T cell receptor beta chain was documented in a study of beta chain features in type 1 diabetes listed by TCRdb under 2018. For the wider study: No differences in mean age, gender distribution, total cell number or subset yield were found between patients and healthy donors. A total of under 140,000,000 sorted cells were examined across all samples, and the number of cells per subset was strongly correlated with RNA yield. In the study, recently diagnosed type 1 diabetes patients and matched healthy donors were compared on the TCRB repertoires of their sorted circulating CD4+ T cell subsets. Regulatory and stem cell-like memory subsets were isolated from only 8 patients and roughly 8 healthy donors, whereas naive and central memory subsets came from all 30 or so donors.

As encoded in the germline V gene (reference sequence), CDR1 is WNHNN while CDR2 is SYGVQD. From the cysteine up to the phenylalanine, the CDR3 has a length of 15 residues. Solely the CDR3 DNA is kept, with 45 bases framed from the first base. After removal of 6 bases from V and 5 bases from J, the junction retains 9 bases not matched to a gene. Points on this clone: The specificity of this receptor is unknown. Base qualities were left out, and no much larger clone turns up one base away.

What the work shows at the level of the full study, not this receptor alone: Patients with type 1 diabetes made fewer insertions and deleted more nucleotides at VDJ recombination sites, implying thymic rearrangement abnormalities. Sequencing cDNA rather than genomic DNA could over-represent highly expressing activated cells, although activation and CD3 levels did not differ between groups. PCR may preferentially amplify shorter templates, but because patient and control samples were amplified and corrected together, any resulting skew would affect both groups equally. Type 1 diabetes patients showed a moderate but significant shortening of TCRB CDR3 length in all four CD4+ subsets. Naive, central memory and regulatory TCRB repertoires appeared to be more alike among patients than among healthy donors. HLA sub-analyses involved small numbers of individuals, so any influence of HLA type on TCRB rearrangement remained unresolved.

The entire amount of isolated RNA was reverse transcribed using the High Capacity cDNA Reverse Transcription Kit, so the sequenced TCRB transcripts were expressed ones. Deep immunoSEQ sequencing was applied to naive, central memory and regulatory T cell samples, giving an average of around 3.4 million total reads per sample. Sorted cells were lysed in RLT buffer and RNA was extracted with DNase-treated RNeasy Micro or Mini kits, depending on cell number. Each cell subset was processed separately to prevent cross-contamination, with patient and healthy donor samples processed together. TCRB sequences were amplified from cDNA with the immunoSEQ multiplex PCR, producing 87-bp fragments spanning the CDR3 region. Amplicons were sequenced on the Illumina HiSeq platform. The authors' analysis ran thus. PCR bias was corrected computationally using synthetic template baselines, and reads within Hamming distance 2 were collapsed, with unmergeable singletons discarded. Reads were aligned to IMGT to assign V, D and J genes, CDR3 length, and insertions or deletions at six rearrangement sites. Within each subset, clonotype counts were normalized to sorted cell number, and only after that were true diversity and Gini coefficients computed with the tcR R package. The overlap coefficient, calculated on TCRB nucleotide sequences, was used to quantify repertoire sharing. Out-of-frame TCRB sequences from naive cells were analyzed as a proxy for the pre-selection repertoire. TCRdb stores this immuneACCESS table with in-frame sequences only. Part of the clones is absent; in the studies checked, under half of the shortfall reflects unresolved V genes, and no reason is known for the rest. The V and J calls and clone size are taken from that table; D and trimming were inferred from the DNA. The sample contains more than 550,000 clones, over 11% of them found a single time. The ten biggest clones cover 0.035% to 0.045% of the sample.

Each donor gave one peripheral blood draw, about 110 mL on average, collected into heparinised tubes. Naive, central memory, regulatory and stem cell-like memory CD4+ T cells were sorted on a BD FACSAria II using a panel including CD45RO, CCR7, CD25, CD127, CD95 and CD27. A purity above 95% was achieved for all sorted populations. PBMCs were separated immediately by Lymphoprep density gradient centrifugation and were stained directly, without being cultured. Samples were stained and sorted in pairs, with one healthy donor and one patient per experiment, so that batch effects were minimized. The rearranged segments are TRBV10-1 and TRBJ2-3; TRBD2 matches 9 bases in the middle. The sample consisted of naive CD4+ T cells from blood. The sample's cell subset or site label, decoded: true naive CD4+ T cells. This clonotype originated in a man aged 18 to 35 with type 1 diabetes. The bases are TGCGCCAGCAGCCGCATAGCGGGGGACGGAGATACGCAGTATTTT. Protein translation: CASSRIAGDGDTQYF.